This TCR beta chain was sequenced during a study of blood T cell repertoires in COVID-19. About the study: PBMCs, B-cell-depleted T cells, or T cells provided the cDNA or gDNA that made up the material.

The V end was cut by 5 bases, the J end by 1 base, with 14 bases between. Germline lookup yields CDR1 SGHTA and CDR2 FQGTGA. The CDR3 runs 15 residues. Assignment of participants to cohorts was predicated upon participant-reported clinical history. Two negative PCRs, clearance, or symptom resolution were required of recovered Cohort 3 donors. In the original processing: It was from reference gene primer amplification that nucleated cell counts were estimated. Clones were sequenced by immunoSEQ multiplex PCR, and TCRdb holds only the in-frame ones, with some missing. Clone size and the V and J calls come from that table; the DNA yielded D and trimming. The table has about 400,000 clones, approximately 87% seen once.

This rearrangement joins TRBV7-3 to TRBJ1-1; weak D call: TRBD1 (6 bases). The sample was PBMCs or T cells enriched from blood (not recorded which). The receptor's source is a woman aged 45-65 years who had recovered from COVID-19. As DNA, the CDR3 is TGTGCCAGCAGCCCTTTGGGGGCGGGGAACACTGAAGCTTTCTTT. Amino acids: CASSPLGAGNTEAFF.